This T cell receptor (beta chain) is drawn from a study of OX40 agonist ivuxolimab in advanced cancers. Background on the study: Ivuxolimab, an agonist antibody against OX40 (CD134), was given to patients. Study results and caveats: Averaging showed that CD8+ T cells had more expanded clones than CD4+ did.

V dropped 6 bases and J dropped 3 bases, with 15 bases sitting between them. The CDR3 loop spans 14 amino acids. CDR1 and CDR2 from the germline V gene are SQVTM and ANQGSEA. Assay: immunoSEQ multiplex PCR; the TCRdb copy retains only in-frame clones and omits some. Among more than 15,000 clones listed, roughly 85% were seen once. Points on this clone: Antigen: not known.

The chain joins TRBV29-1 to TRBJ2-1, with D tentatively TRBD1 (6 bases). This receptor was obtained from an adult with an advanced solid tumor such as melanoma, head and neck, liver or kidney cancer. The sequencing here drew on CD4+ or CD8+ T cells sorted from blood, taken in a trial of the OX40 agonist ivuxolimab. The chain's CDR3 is CSVLTGPSYNEQFF. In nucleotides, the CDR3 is TGCAGCGTGTTGACAGGACCCAGCTACAATGAGCAGTTCTTC.